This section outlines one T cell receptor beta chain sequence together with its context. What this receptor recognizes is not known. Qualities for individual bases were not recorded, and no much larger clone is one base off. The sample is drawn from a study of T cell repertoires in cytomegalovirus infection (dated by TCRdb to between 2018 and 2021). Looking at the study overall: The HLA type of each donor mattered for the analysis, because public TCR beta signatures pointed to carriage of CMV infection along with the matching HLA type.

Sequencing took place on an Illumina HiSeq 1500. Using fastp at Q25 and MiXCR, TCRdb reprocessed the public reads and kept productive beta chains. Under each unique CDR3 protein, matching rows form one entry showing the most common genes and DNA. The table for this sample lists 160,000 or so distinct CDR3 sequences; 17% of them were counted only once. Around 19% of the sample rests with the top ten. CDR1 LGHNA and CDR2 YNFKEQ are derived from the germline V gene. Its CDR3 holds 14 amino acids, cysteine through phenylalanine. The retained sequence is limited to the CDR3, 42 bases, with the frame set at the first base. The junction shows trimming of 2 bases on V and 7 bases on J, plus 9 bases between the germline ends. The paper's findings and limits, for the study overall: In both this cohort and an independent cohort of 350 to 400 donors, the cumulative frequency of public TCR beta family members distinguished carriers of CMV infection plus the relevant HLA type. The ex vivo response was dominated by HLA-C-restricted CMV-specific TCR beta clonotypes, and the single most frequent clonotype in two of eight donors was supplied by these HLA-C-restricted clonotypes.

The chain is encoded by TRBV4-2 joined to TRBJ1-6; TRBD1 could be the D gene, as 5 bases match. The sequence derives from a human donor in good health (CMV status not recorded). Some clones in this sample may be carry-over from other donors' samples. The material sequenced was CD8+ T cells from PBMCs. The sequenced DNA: TGTGCCAGCAGCCAACAGGGTAGGAATTCACCCCTCCACTTT. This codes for CASSQQGRNSPLHF.